The 30 T cell receptor beta chains given below trace back to one sample, sequenced in a study of cytomegalovirus exposure and HLA in healthy donors. PCR employed 60 Vbeta and 13 Jbeta primers. The protocol was immunoSEQ multiplex PCR, while the TCRdb copy is restricted to in-frame clones and leaves out a portion. Of around 62,000 clones listed, less than 80% are singletons. The sequenced sample consisted of PBMCs. These receptors all come from a man aged 55 to 70 in good health and CMV-seropositive.

The genes are TRBV7-9 and TRBJ1-1; 8 nucleotides match TRBD1. Germline CDR1 and CDR2: SEHNR and FQNEAQ (reference sequence). The CDR3 has 13 amino acids. J lost 5 bases, V lost 6 bases, and 5 bases had no gene match. CDR3 sequence (DNA): TGTGCCAGCAGTTACCAGGGGGCAACTGAAGCTTTCTTT. The encoded protein is CASSYQGATEAFF.

V gene TRBV6-8 combines with J gene TRBJ2-2, with D maybe TRBD1 (6 bases). This CDR3 is built from 17 residues. Looked up from germline, CDR1 is MNHGY and CDR2 is SAAAGT. V shed 5 bases and J shed 3 bases, with 19 bases lying between them. This chain's CDR3 is CASSGGRGAIYTGELFF. As DNA, the CDR3 is TGTGCCAGCAGTGGGGGCAGGGGCGCTATCTACACCGGGGAGCTGTTTTTT.

The genes are TRBV7-6 and TRBJ2-2, with a weak D call TRBD1 (6 bases). The V gene's germline CDR1 is SGHVS and CDR2 FNYEAQ. This CDR3 region has 14 residues. V was trimmed by 2 bases and J by 4 bases, leaving 8 bases between them. CDR3 region: CASSLQDSTGELFF. In DNA, the CDR3 is TGTGCCAGCAGCTTACAGGACAGCACCGGGGAGCTGTTTTTT.

This clone has a single count. The chain recombines TRBV25-1 with TRBJ1-6, with a tentative D call TRBD1 (6 bases). CDR1 and CDR2 from the germline V gene are MGHDK and SYGVNS. The CDR3 has 13 amino acids. Trimming removed 6 bases from V and 12 bases from J, with 15 bases in between. This CDR3 is CASRGRGYKPLHF. In nucleotides, the CDR3 is TGTGCCAGCAGGGGAAGGGGGTATAAACCCCTCCACTTT.

The rearrangement joins TRBV5-1 to TRBJ2-1; 7 nucleotides match TRBD1. Germline trimming cut 0 bases from V and 8 bases from J; bases unmatched to any gene: 8. Germline loops: CDR1 SGHRS, CDR2 YFSETQ. There are 15 residues in the CDR3. The CDR3 bases are TGCGCCAGCAGCTTGGACAGGGGAATTTTAGATGAGCAGTTCTTC. Translating it yields CASSLDRGILDEQFF.

The chain uses TRBV11-2 and TRBJ2-7; D is uncertain. This CDR3 comprises 11 residues. Per the germline V gene, CDR1 is SGHAT and CDR2 is FQNNGV. Trimming took off 4 bases at V and 3 bases at J, with 4 bases between the two ends. CDR3 sequence reads: CASSSYYEQYF. For the CDR3, the DNA is TGTGCCAGCAGCTCCTACTACGAGCAGTACTTC. The full variable domain, in which reference TRBV11-2 and TRBJ2-7 provide the parts outside the CDR3, is EAGVAQSPRYKIIEKRQSVAFWCNPISGHATLYWYQQILGQGPKLLIQFQNNGVVDDSQLPKDRFSAERLKGVDSTLKIQPAKLEDSAVYLCASSSYYEQYFGPGTRLTVT.

The chain carries TRBV5-1 and TRBJ2-7; D perhaps matches TRBD1 (5 bases). V lost 1 base, J lost 0 bases, and 8 bases lay in between. CDR3 length: 14 amino acids. Per the germline V gene, CDR1 is SGHRS and CDR2 is YFSETQ. CDR3 region: CASSLLQGSYEQYF. The CDR3 coding sequence is TGCGCCAGCAGCTTGTTGCAGGGCTCCTACGAGCAGTACTTC. The variable domain in full, with the rest retrieved from reference TRBV5-1 and TRBJ2-7, is KAGVTQTPRYLIKTRGQQVTLSCSPISGHRSVSWYQQTPGQGLQFLFEYFSETQRNKGNFPGRFSGRQFSNSRSEMNVSTLELGDSALYLCASSLLQGSYEQYFGPGTRLTVT.

Notes on this clone: A junction boundary mismatches the germline segment, possibly from a read error. The chain's CDR3 is CSSTNQGQGHYEQYF. Written as DNA, the CDR3 is TGTTCCAGCACCAATCAGGGACAGGGACACTACGAGCAGTACTTC. V usage is TRBV7-9 and J usage is TRBJ2-7, with 9 bases identical to TRBD1. Germline loops: CDR1 SEHNR, CDR2 FQNEAQ (reference sequence). The CDR3 spans 15 residues.

The genes are TRBV11-2 and TRBJ2-7; D call uncertain. Trimming removed 1 base from V and 7 bases from J, with 17 bases in between. Germline CDR1 and CDR2: SGHAT and FQNNGV. The CDR3 has 15 residues. The DNA of the CDR3 is TGTGCCAGCAGCTTAGTTATTCAGGCTACAAGGGAGCAGTACTTC. Translation: CASSLVIQATREQYF.

V usage is TRBV5-1 and J usage is TRBJ1-1; TRBD1 might be the D (6 bases). Germline CDR1 is SGHRS and CDR2 is YFSETQ. The CDR3 loop spans 14 amino acids. V was cut by 3 bases and J by 2 bases, with 11 bases left in between. In DNA form, the CDR3 reads TGCGCCAGCAGCTCCGGGACACCTAACACTGAAGCTTTCTTT. Translating gives CASSSGTPNTEAFF.

The rearrangement joins TRBV6-6 to TRBJ2-7, with TRBD2 matching over 11 bases. The germline V gene has CDR1 MNHNY and CDR2 SVGAGI (reference sequence). The CDR3 covers 14 residues. The V gene end was trimmed by 9 bases and the J gene end by 0 bases; junction bases not matched to a gene: 4. The CDR3 nucleotides read TGTGCCAGTCTAGCGGGGGGTAGCTCCTACGAGCAGTACTTC. Amino acid sequence: CASLAGGSSYEQYF.

This sequence joins TRBV5-1 and TRBJ1-6; no firm D call. The germline V and J ends were trimmed by 5 bases and 6 bases, with 12 bases remaining between them. This CDR3 is built from 14 residues. Germline V gene lookup returns CDR1 SGHRS and CDR2 YFSETQ. CDR3 residues: CASSAEGGNSPLHF. CDR3 nucleotides: TGCGCCAGCAGTGCCGAGGGTGGTAATTCACCCCTCCACTTT.

This clone was detected only once. This chain connects TRBV5-1 to TRBJ2-7; 8 nucleotides line up with TRBD2. Germline V gives CDR1 SGHRS, CDR2 YFSETQ. The J segment lost 7 bases and the V segment lost 4 bases, leaving 16 bases of the junction unmatched. CDR3 length: 16 residues. The DNA of the CDR3 is TGCGCCAGCAGCCCCCAAGCGGGGGATTTAAGTGTTGAGCAGTACTTC. This gives the protein CASSPQAGDLSVEQYF.

The V gene is TRBV27, the J gene TRBJ2-3; TRBD1 matches at 8 bases. The germline CDR1 and CDR2 sequences are MNHEY and SMNVEV (reference sequence). The CDR3 length is 13 residues. Losses at the gene ends were 6 bases for V and 5 bases for J; bases not matched to a gene: 4. CDR3 protein: CASRLGQGDTQYF. In nucleotides, the CDR3 is TGTGCCAGCAGGCTTGGACAGGGAGATACGCAGTATTTT.

The chain couples TRBV2 to TRBJ2-7, with 7 bases aligning to TRBD2. Trimming took 3 bases from V and 6 from J; bases not matched to a gene: 8. This CDR3 region has 14 residues. Germline CDR1 is SNHLY and CDR2 is FYNNEI. As DNA, the CDR3 is TGTGCCAGCAGTGATGCGGGGGTGTTCAGCGAGCAGTACTTC. This translates into CASSDAGVFSEQYF.

The chain links TRBV6-8 to TRBJ1-1; maybe TRBD1 (5 bases). In germline, CDR1 is MNHGY, CDR2 SAAAGT. V lost 11 bases and J lost 10, with 14 bases in between. This CDR3 has 10 residues. The CDR3 DNA follows: TGTGCCGGGGAGGGGCCCAGAGCTTTCTTT. Translated, it gives CAGEGPRAFF.

This clone was counted only a few times. The genes are TRBV6-5 and TRBJ1-6, with TRBD1 identical over 7 bases. Germline V gene lookup returns CDR1 MNHEY and CDR2 SVGAGI. V lost 5 bases to trimming and J lost 7 bases; unmatched junction nucleotides: 5. The CDR3 runs 14 residues. CDR3 loop: CASSHRDRNSPLHF. In nucleotides, the CDR3 is TGTGCCAGCAGTCACCGGGACAGAAATTCACCCCTCCACTTT.

The genes are TRBV7-2 and TRBJ2-3, with 11 bases that match TRBD2. CDR1 SGHTA and CDR2 FQGNSA come from the germline V gene. The J segment lost 3 bases and the V segment lost 1 base, leaving 6 bases of the junction unmatched. This CDR3 is 17 amino acids long. CDR3 protein: CASSLVTSGGETDTQYF. CDR3 DNA: TGTGCCAGCAGCTTAGTCACTAGCGGGGGTGAGACAGATACGCAGTATTTT.

V gene TRBV19 combines with J gene TRBJ1-2; D not certain. In germline, CDR1 is LNHDA, CDR2 SQIVND (reference sequence). The CDR3 covers 13 residues. Trimming took 3 bases from V and 4 from J, leaving 9 bases between them. The CDR3 sequence is CASSMDGGYGYTF. The CDR3 nucleotides are TGTGCCAGTAGTATGGATGGAGGCTATGGCTACACCTTC.

This clone has a handful of counts. This sample also contains other DNA sequences that code for the same CDR3. The chain carries TRBV18 and TRBJ2-5, with 7 bases that match TRBD1. V lost 6 bases to trimming and J lost 2 bases; unmatched junction nucleotides: 3. Germline-derived CDR1 and CDR2 are KGHSH and LQKENI. CDR3 length: 13 amino acids. CDR3 in amino acids: CASSPGQQETQYF. CDR3 DNA sequence: TGTGCCAGCTCCCCGGGACAGCAAGAGACCCAGTACTTC.

V usage is TRBV7-2 and J usage is TRBJ1-2, with D perhaps matching TRBD1 (5 bases). Germline V gene sequence: CDR1 SGHTA, CDR2 FQGNSA. V was pared by 4 bases and J by 2 bases, with 17 bases between. CDR3 length: 16 amino acids. The CDR3 nucleotides read TGTGCCAGCAGCTCCATTGCACGGAGACAGAACTATGGCTACACCTTC. It yields the protein CASSSIARRQNYGYTF.

The chain is built from TRBV6-5 and TRBJ1-1; D gene unclear. CDR1 and CDR2 (germline): MNHEY, SVGAGI. V was trimmed by 1 base and J by 2 bases, leaving 5 bases between them. This CDR3 spans 13 amino acids. The DNA for the CDR3 is TGTGCCAGCAGTTACTACAGTAACACTGAAGCTTTCTTT. Its translation: CASSYYSNTEAFF.

This chain links TRBV5-1 with TRBJ2-7, with 10 bases aligning to TRBD1. Trimming took 3 bases from V and 0 from J; bases not matched to a gene: 3. In germline, CDR1 is SGHRS, CDR2 YFSETQ. This CDR3 has 15 amino acids. This CDR3 is CASSSDRGFSYEQYF. DNA of the CDR3: TGCGCCAGCAGCTCGGACAGGGGGTTCTCCTACGAGCAGTACTTC.

The rearrangement joins TRBV6-6 to TRBJ2-7, with D uncertain. The CDR3 covers 14 residues. Between the trimmed V and J ends, which lost 4 bases and 2 bases, there was a span of 12 bases. Germline CDR1 and CDR2: MNHNY and SVGAGI (reference sequence). In nucleotides, the CDR3 is TGTGCCAGCAGTTTCCCCCTCCCCCCCTACGAGCAGTACTTC. Protein: CASSFPLPPYEQYF.

This clone occurred a few times. This chain links TRBV27 with TRBJ1-1; a weak D match, TRBD1 (6 bases). The CDR3 loop spans 15 amino acids. V was cut by 4 bases and J by 1 base, with 13 bases left in between. Germline lookup yields CDR1 MNHEY and CDR2 SMNVEV (reference sequence). CDR3 loop: CASSSYRDGNTEAFF. In nucleotides, the CDR3 is TGTGCCAGCAGTTCCTACAGGGACGGGAACACTGAAGCTTTCTTT.

This chain connects TRBV7-9 to TRBJ2-3; TRBD1 aligns across 8 bases. Germline CDR1 is SEHNR and CDR2 is FQNEAQ (reference sequence). The CDR3 length is 15 residues. After removal of 5 bases from V and 2 bases from J, the junction contained 6 bases not matched to a gene. CDR3 region: CASSARQGHTDTQYF. The CDR3 DNA reads TGTGCCAGCAGCGCAAGACAGGGGCACACAGATACGCAGTATTTT.

V is TRBV6-6 and J is TRBJ2-7, with TRBD1 matching over 8 bases. This CDR3 has 16 amino acids. Germline V CDR1 and CDR2: MNHNY, SVGAGI (reference sequence). Trimming at V came to 0 bases and at J to 1 base, leaving 5 bases not matched to a gene. CDR3 sequence reads: CASSYSVGQGSYEQYF. The CDR3 nucleotides are TGTGCCAGCAGTTACTCGGTAGGACAGGGATCCTACGAGCAGTACTTC.

V is TRBV19 and J is TRBJ1-3, with a tentative D call TRBD1 (5 bases). Germline V lookup: CDR1 LNHDA, CDR2 SQIVND (reference sequence). This CDR3 is 14 amino acids long. Trimming cost V 8 bases and J 0 bases, with 11 bases left between them. CDR3 protein: CASSGGSSGNTIYF. DNA of the CDR3: TGTGCCAGTTCGGGGGGGTCCTCTGGAAACACCATATATTTT.

The chain links TRBV7-6 to TRBJ1-1; 7 bases are shared with TRBD1. Germline CDR1 and CDR2: SGHVS and FNYEAQ. V lost 6 bases to trimming and J lost 4 bases; unmatched junction nucleotides: 11. CDR3 length: 15 amino acids. DNA for the CDR3: TGTGCCAGCAGTTACATGGACACAGGGGTCACTGAAGCTTTCTTT. It codes for CASSYMDTGVTEAFF.

The chain has TRBV7-9 and TRBJ1-1; TRBD1 matches at 11 bases. The CDR3 has 13 residues. From germline, CDR1 is SEHNR and CDR2 FQNEAQ (reference sequence). The junction had 1 base not matched to a gene; V was cut back by 6 bases and J by 4 bases. CDR3 region: CASRGTGGTEAFF. The CDR3 bases are TGTGCCAGCAGGGGGACAGGGGGCACTGAAGCTTTCTTT. The full variable domain, its missing parts supplied by reference TRBV7-9 and TRBJ1-1, is DTGVSQNPRHKITKRGQNVTFRCDPISEHNRLYWYRQTLGQGPEFLTYFQNEAQLEKSRLLSDRFSAERPKGSFSTLEIQRTEQGDSAMYLCASRGTGGTEAFFGQGTRLTVV.